Below are 17 T cell receptor beta chains sequenced from a single sample in a study of T cell responses to AZD1222 COVID-19 vaccine. Repertoires were generated with immunoSEQ multiplex PCR, while TCRdb's copy carries only in-frame clones and drops some. Here the sample spans 200,000 or so clones, over 85% being singletons. This specimen consisted of peripheral blood, obtained 28 days after the second AZD1222 dose. The source of these receptors is an adult who received the AZD1222 COVID-19 vaccine.

The chain employs TRBV5-5 and TRBJ2-2, with TRBD1 matching 7 bases. With 0 bases clipped from V and 0 bases from J, the junction kept 11 bases outside the gene matches. The CDR3 has 19 residues. In germline, CDR1 is SGHKS, CDR2 YYEKEE (reference sequence). The CDR3 nucleotides are TGTGCCAGCAGCTTGGCCCTTGATGGGACAGCTCCGAACACCGGGGAGCTGTTTTTT. This codes for CASSLALDGTAPNTGELFF.

This clone was seen just once. The chain couples TRBV28 to TRBJ1-2; D possibly corresponds to TRBD1 (6 bases). Germline lookup yields CDR1 MDHEN and CDR2 SYDVKM. CDR3 size: 14 residues. The ends were cut back, 5 bases at V and 0 bases at J, with 10 bases in the middle. The CDR3 sequence: CASSTGTANYGYTF. DNA for the CDR3: TGTGCCAGCAGTACAGGGACGGCTAACTATGGCTACACCTTC.

The rearrangement links TRBV7-2 to TRBJ1-2, with unresolved D. Trimming left V 6 bases short and J 5 bases short, with 13 bases between. This CDR3 contains 13 residues. In germline, CDR1 is SGHTA, CDR2 FQGNSA. CDR3 sequence: CASRSPGVYGYTF. The CDR3 DNA follows: TGTGCCAGCAGGTCACCCGGGGTATATGGCTACACCTTC. The variable domain in full, completed from reference TRBV7-2 and TRBJ1-2, reads GAGVSQSPSNKVTEKGKDVELRCDPISGHTALYWYRQSLGQGLEFLIYFQGNSAPDKSGLPSDRFSAERTGGSVSTLTIQRTQQEDSAVYLCASRSPGVYGYTFGSGTRLTVV.

The V and J genes are TRBV5-1 and TRBJ2-3; D ambiguous. Germline V gene data show CDR1 as SGHRS and CDR2 as YFSETQ. Trimming removed 3 bases at V and 3 bases at J, with 14 bases between. This CDR3 contains 15 residues. The CDR3 loop is CASSSRGDGTDTQYF. The CDR3 DNA sequence: TGCGCCAGCAGCTCCAGAGGTGATGGGACAGATACGCAGTATTTT. Supplemented by reference TRBV5-1 and TRBJ2-3, the full variable domain reads KAGVTQTPRYLIKTRGQQVTLSCSPISGHRSVSWYQQTPGQGLQFLFEYFSETQRNKGNFPGRFSGRQFSNSRSEMNVSTLELGDSALYLCASSSRGDGTDTQYFGPGTRLTVL.

The chain couples TRBV5-1 to TRBJ1-2, with TRBD1 matching over 7 bases. The CDR3 loop spans 13 amino acids. Per the germline V gene, CDR1 is SGHRS and CDR2 is YFSETQ. V was clipped by 1 base and J by 6 bases; unmatched bases: 3. This CDR3 reads CASSLTGVNGYTF. CDR3 sequence (DNA): TGCGCCAGCAGCTTGACAGGGGTGAATGGCTACACCTTC.

The chain combines TRBV7-3 with TRBJ2-2; TRBD1 matches at 8 bases. Germline V gives CDR1 SGHTA, CDR2 FQGTGA. This CDR3 has 16 amino acids. Unmatched junction bases numbered 5, after V lost 5 bases and J lost 0 bases. The CDR3: CASSPGQATNTGELFF. CDR3 sequence (DNA): TGTGCCAGCAGCCCGGGACAGGCTACGAACACCGGGGAGCTGTTTTTT.

This clone was seen only once. The gene calls are TRBV28 and TRBJ2-7; possible D gene TRBD2, 5 bases. The CDR3 is made up of 14 amino acids. V shed 6 bases and J shed 2 bases, with 14 bases lying between them. Germline CDR1 MDHEN, CDR2 SYDVKM. This CDR3 is CASRTTFFPYEQYF. Written as DNA, the CDR3 is TGTGCCAGCAGGACTACTTTTTTCCCCTACGAGCAGTACTTC.

The chain joins TRBV5-1 to TRBJ2-3, with D perhaps TRBD1 or TRBD2 (6 bases each). V lost 3 bases to trimming and J lost 5 bases, with 13 bases between them. The CDR3 has 14 amino acids. Germline CDR1 is SGHRS and CDR2 is YFSETQ. The DNA of the CDR3 is TGCGCCAGCAGCTCGCTTAGGGGGGTAGATACGCAGTATTTT. Protein: CASSSLRGVDTQYF.

The rearrangement links TRBV7-8 to TRBJ1-5; D is undetermined. V was clipped by 5 bases and J by 5 bases, with 7 bases between them. The CDR3 has 12 residues. Germline V gene sequence: CDR1 SGHVS, CDR2 FQNEAQ. The CDR3 nucleotides read TGTGCCAGCAGCCCGAGCTATCAGCCCCAGCATTTT. Residues: CASSPSYQPQHF.

This rearrangement joins TRBV18 to TRBJ2-5; 8 nucleotides align to TRBD1. Trimming took 6 bases from V and 3 from J; bases not matched to a gene: 6. Germline V lookup: CDR1 KGHSH, CDR2 LQKENI. This CDR3 is 14 amino acids long. In nucleotides, the CDR3 is TGTGCCAGCTCCCTACCGACAGGGGAAGAGACCCAGTACTTC. It yields the protein CASSLPTGEETQYF.

This chain connects TRBV15 to TRBJ2-1, with a tentative D call TRBD1 (6 bases). The V gene lost 5 bases and the J gene lost 1 base, with 9 bases spanning the gap. Germline lookup yields CDR1 LNHNV and CDR2 YYDKDF (reference sequence). The CDR3 runs to 14 residues. CDR3 residues: CATSSRGSYNEQFF. The CDR3 nucleotides are TGTGCCACCAGCTCGAGGGGGTCCTACAATGAGCAGTTCTTC.

The rearrangement uses TRBV5-1 and TRBJ2-3; unclear D gene. CDR1 SGHRS and CDR2 YFSETQ come from the germline V gene. This CDR3 is built from 15 residues. The V gene lost 0 bases and the J gene lost 2 bases, with 10 bases spanning the gap. CDR3 sequence reads: CASSLDPDNTDTQYF. CDR3 coding DNA: TGCGCCAGCAGCTTGGACCCGGATAACACAGATACGCAGTATTTT.

The genes are TRBV7-8 and TRBJ1-5, with D hard to call. This CDR3 is built from 14 residues. V lost 2 bases and J 0 bases, leaving 5 bases between the germline ends. Germline loops: CDR1 SGHVS, CDR2 FQNEAQ. Here the CDR3 DNA reads TGTGCCAGCAGCTTATCAGCTAGCAATCAGCCCCAGCATTTT. This sequence encodes CASSLSASNQPQHF.

The genes are TRBV6-2 or TRBV6-3 and TRBJ2-3; TRBD2 might be the D (6 bases). Trimming removed 5 bases from V and 6 bases from J, with 6 bases in between. Germline CDR1 reads MNHEY; CDR2 reads SVGEGT. The CDR3 consists of 11 residues. CDR3 coding DNA: TGTGCCAGCAGTGGGAGGGATACGCAGTATTTT. This sequence encodes CASSGRDTQYF.

This chain links TRBV7-2 with TRBJ2-7, with 10 bases matching TRBD2. Germline loops: CDR1 SGHTA, CDR2 FQGNSA. With 5 bases clipped from V and 0 bases from J, the junction kept 7 bases outside the gene matches. The CDR3 spans 16 residues. CDR3 in DNA: TGTGCCAGCAGCCGTAGCGGGGGGCTCTCCTCCTACGAGCAGTACTTC. Its protein product is CASSRSGGLSSYEQYF.

V usage is TRBV6-4 and J usage is TRBJ1-2, with unresolved D. Trimming took 5 bases from V and 0 from J, leaving 19 bases between them. CDR1 is MRHNA and CDR2 is SNTAGT in the germline V gene. The CDR3 has 17 amino acids. The CDR3 loop reads CASSPSHLLNPNYGYTF. CDR3 in DNA: TGTGCCAGCAGTCCAAGTCACCTCTTGAACCCTAACTATGGCTACACCTTC.

The CDR3 region is CATSAWQGETQYF. The CDR3 DNA reads TGTGCCACCAGTGCTTGGCAGGGGGAGACCCAGTACTTC. This sequence joins TRBV24-1 and TRBJ2-5; a weak D match, TRBD1 (6 bases). Germline assignment: CDR1 KGHDR and CDR2 SFDVKD. The CDR3 is 13 amino acids. The V and J ends lost 5 bases and 5 bases respectively, with 11 bases between them.